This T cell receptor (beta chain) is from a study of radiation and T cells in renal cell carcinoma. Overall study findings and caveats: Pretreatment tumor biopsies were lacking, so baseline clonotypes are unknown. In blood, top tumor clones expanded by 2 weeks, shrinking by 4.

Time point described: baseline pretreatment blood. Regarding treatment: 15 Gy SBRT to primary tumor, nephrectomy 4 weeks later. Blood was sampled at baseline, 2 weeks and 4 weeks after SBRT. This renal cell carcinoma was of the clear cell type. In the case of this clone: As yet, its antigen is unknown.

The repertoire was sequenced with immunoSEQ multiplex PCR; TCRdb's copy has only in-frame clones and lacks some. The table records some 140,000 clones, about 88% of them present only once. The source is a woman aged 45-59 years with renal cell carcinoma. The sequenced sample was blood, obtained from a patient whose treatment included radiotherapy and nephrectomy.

The CDR3 DNA reads TGTGCCAGCAGCCGCACTACTAGCGGGGGGGCCTTTGAGCAGTTCTTC. This gives the protein CASSRTTSGGAFEQFF. The V call is TRBV4-2, the J call TRBJ2-1; TRBD2 matches at 13 bases. This CDR3 is built from 16 residues. The V gene's germline CDR1 is LGHNA and CDR2 YNFKEQ. V was pared by 4 bases and J by 9 bases, with 9 bases of the junction left unmatched.